The present T cell receptor (beta chain) was sequenced within a study of shared T cell receptors in the human thymus. The trim removed 10 bases at V and 6 bases at J, leaving 15 bases unmatched. The CDR3 is 17 residues long. Per the germline V gene, CDR1 is WSHSY and CDR2 is SAAADI. Sequencing used immunoSEQ multiplex PCR; TCRdb keeps in-frame clones, though not all of them. The sample consists of fewer than 700,000 clones, 88% of them appearing once. In addition, the sample was reused for a study of human thymus T cells. As reported in that work: Donors were healthy Finnish infants having corrective surgery for congenital heart defects. Thymic tissue was derived from resections collected during corrective heart surgery. There appeared to be biased usage of V and J genes in thymic and blood repertoires. The related literature has documented a marked overlap of thymic repertoires among unrelated individuals.

The chain joins TRBV10-2 to TRBJ2-7; 16 nucleotides match TRBD2. The specimen sequenced was thymocytes. This sequence was found in a boy less than two years old with a congenital heart defect. The CDR3: CATEGLAGGPSVVEQYF. The DNA of the CDR3 is TGCGCCACCGAGGGACTAGCGGGAGGGCCTTCCGTAGTCGAGCAGTACTTC.